These 26 T cell receptor beta chains share one sample of origin, sequenced in a study of OX40 agonist ivuxolimab in advanced cancers. Profiling relied on immunoSEQ multiplex PCR, and the TCRdb table lists in-frame clones only, not all of them. The sample lists tens of thousands of clones, approximately 83% occurring once. Sample: CD4+ or CD8+ T cells sorted from blood, taken in a trial of the OX40 agonist ivuxolimab. These receptors were collected from an adult with an advanced solid tumor such as melanoma, head and neck, liver or kidney cancer.

The chain couples TRBV4-1 to TRBJ2-5; unclear D gene. Per germline, CDR1 MGHRA and CDR2 YSYEKL. Trimming took 3 bases from V and 7 from J, leaving 9 bases between them. CDR3 size: 12 residues. CDR3 amino acids: CASSQVTGTQYF. CDR3 DNA sequence: TGCGCCAGCAGCCAGGTGACGGGGACCCAGTACTTC.

The chain links TRBV11-1 to TRBJ2-5, with 9 nucleotides matching TRBD1. Trimming at V came to 3 bases and at J to 0 bases, leaving 11 bases not matched to a gene. The CDR3 length is 18 residues. From germline, CDR1 is SGHAT and CDR2 FQDESV (reference sequence). DNA of the CDR3: TGTGCCAGCAGCTTTGGGCGGACAGGGGAAACGAACCAAGAGACCCAGTACTTC. Protein: CASSFGRTGETNQETQYF. Using reference TRBV11-1 and TRBJ2-5 for the parts outside the CDR3, the full variable domain is EAEVAQSPRYKITEKSQAVAFWCDPISGHATLYWYRQILGQGPELLVQFQDESVVDDSQLPKDRFSAERLKGVDSTLKIQPAELGDSAMYLCASSFGRTGETNQETQYFGPGTRLLVL.

The rearrangement links TRBV29-1 to TRBJ2-3; no clear D gene. V was clipped by 6 bases and J by 3 bases, with 10 bases between them. The CDR3 has 12 amino acids. Germline CDR1 and CDR2: SQVTM and ANQGSEA. CDR3 amino acids: CSVGHRTDTQYF. CDR3 coding DNA: TGCAGCGTGGGTCATAGGACAGATACGCAGTATTTT.

J is TRBJ2-7 and V is TRBV2, with 9 positions matching TRBD1. Per the germline V gene, CDR1 is SNHLY and CDR2 is FYNNEI. CDR3 length equals 13 residues. J gave up 3 bases and V 10 bases, and 7 bases lay outside the gene matches. The CDR3 nucleotides are TGTGCCACCTCTTTGGGACAGGGCTACGAGCAGTACTTC. The encoded protein is CATSLGQGYEQYF.

J is TRBJ1-2 and V is TRBV6-5, with 7 bases that match TRBD1. The CDR3 runs to 15 residues. V shed 0 bases, J shed 5 bases, and the junction held 6 bases outside the gene matches. Per the germline V gene, CDR1 is MNHEY and CDR2 is SVGAGI. CDR3 in DNA: TGTGCCAGCAGTTACTCGGGGGACAGCTCTTATGGCTACACCTTC. Protein product: CASSYSGDSSYGYTF.

The rearrangement links TRBV7-6 to TRBJ2-1; TRBD2 might be the D (5 bases). Germline-derived CDR1 and CDR2 are SGHVS and FNYEAQ. The CDR3 contains 11 residues. Between the trimmed V and J ends, which lost 6 bases and 10 bases, there was a span of 10 bases. In nucleotides, the CDR3 is TGTGCCAGCAGTAGGACTTTCGAGCAGTTCTTC. Encoded protein: CASSRTFEQFF.

The chain recombines TRBV27 with TRBJ2-7, with unresolved D. The CDR3 length is 13 residues. The germline gives CDR1 MNHEY, CDR2 SMNVEV (reference sequence). Trimming removed 1 base from V and 5 bases from J, with 9 bases in between. CDR3 region: CASSLWEADEQYF. The CDR3 DNA sequence: TGTGCCAGCAGTTTATGGGAAGCAGACGAGCAGTACTTC.

V is TRBV6-1 and J is TRBJ2-3, with D perhaps given as TRBD1 or TRBD2 (5 bases each). The CDR3 sequence is 14 residues long. The germline V gene encodes CDR1 MNHNS and CDR2 SASEGT. Trimming removed 6 bases from V and 3 bases from J, with 13 bases in between. This CDR3 reads CASRGPTITDTQYF. The CDR3 DNA reads TGTGCCAGCAGGGGACCGACTATAACAGATACGCAGTATTTT.

The CDR3 sequence: CASSLTGTGRSDEQFF. The CDR3 DNA reads as TGTGCCAGCAGCTTGACCGGGACAGGTCGTAGCGATGAGCAGTTCTTC. The gene calls are TRBV5-5 and TRBJ2-1, with 8 nucleotides matching TRBD1. The CDR3 length is 16 residues. Germline assignment: CDR1 SGHKS and CDR2 YYEKEE (reference sequence). J lost 8 bases, V lost 1 base, and 11 bases had no gene match. Complete variable domain (other parts from reference TRBV5-5 and TRBJ2-1): DAGVTQSPTHLIKTRGQQVTLRCSPISGHKSVSWYQQVLGQGPQFIFQYYEKEERGRGNFPDRFSARQFPNYSSELNVNALLLGDSALYLCASSLTGTGRSDEQFFGPGTRLTVL.

The rearrangement links TRBV7-9 to TRBJ2-3; possibly TRBD2 for D (6 bases). CDR1 SEHNR and CDR2 FQNEAQ come from the germline V gene (reference sequence). Between the trimmed V and J ends, which lost 3 bases and 0 bases, there was a span of 7 bases. The CDR3 extends over 14 amino acids. The CDR3 nucleotides are TGTGCCAGCAGCTTGACTAGTAGCACAGATACGCAGTATTTT. The encoded protein is CASSLTSSTDTQYF.

The V gene is TRBV5-6, the J gene TRBJ1-2; D is uncertain. This CDR3 is built from 15 residues. CDR1 and CDR2 from the germline V gene are SGHDT and YYEEEE. Trimming pared 4 bases from V and 5 bases from J, leaving 18 bases between. The CDR3 nucleotides are TGTGCCAGCAGCGGGAGGACGGCAATAACTTATGGCTACACCTTC. This gives the protein CASSGRTAITYGYTF.

The V gene is TRBV7-2, the J gene TRBJ2-7, with no clear D. Deletions cut 4 bases from V and 0 bases from J, with 4 bases between. The CDR3 loop spans 12 amino acids. CDR1 and CDR2 (germline): SGHTA, FQGNSA. In DNA form, the CDR3 reads TGTGCCAGCAGCTCCAGCTCCTACGAGCAGTACTTC. Its protein is CASSSSSYEQYF.

The rearrangement uses TRBV2 and TRBJ2-7; 8 nucleotides align to TRBD2. V was clipped by 3 bases and J by 2 bases; unmatched bases: 3. CDR1 and CDR2 (germline): SNHLY, FYNNEI. CDR3 length: 14 amino acids. The CDR3 is CASSDRGGPYEQYF. In DNA, the CDR3 is TGTGCCAGCAGTGACCGGGGGGGCCCCTACGAGCAGTACTTC. Supplemented by reference TRBV2 and TRBJ2-7, the full variable domain reads EPEVTQTPSHQVTQMGQEVILRCVPISNHLYFYWYRQILGQKVEFLVSFYNNEISEKSEIFDDQFSVERPDGSNFTLKIRSTKLEDSAMYFCASSDRGGPYEQYFGPGTRLTVT.

This rearrangement joins TRBV20-1 to TRBJ2-5; D is unresolved. The ends were cut back, 6 bases at V and 4 bases at J, with 9 bases in the middle. Per the germline V gene, CDR1 is DFQATT and CDR2 is SNEGSKA (reference sequence). The CDR3 spans 11 residues. The CDR3 region has the DNA TGCAGTGCCGGATATCCAGAGACCCAGTACTTC. It yields the protein CSAGYPETQYF.

V is TRBV10-2 and J is TRBJ2-1; 8 bases align to TRBD2. This CDR3 has 14 amino acids. Germline V lookup: CDR1 WSHSY, CDR2 SAAADI. With V trimmed by 8 bases and J by 10 bases, 13 bases remained unmatched. CDR3 nucleotide sequence: TGCGCCAGCGTAACTAGCGGAGCGGAAGGAGAGCAGTTCTTC. Amino acid sequence: CASVTSGAEGEQFF.

The chain recombines TRBV6-5 with TRBJ1-1; possible D gene TRBD1, 5 bases. CDR3 length: 14 residues. With 4 bases removed from V and 3 bases from J, the gap between germline ends came to 12 bases. Germline loops: CDR1 MNHEY, CDR2 SVGAGI. CDR3 in amino acids: CASSWAGRDTEAFF. The CDR3 region has the DNA TGTGCCAGCAGTTGGGCGGGGCGGGACACTGAAGCTTTCTTT.

The chain joins TRBV7-3 to TRBJ1-5; D gene unclear. CDR3 size: 14 residues. Trimming took 3 bases from V and 3 from J, leaving 9 bases between them. Germline V gene lookup returns CDR1 SGHTA and CDR2 FQGTGA. The CDR3 DNA is TGTGCCAGCAGCTTGTCCGGTCACAATCAGCCCCAGCATTTT. It is translated as CASSLSGHNQPQHF. The variable domain in full, completed from reference TRBV7-3 and TRBJ1-5, reads GAGVSQTPSNKVTEKGKYVELRCDPISGHTALYWYRQSLGQGPEFLIYFQGTGAADDSGLPNDRFFAVRPEGSVSTLKIQRTERGDSAVYLCASSLSGHNQPQHFGDGTRLSIL.

The chain joins TRBV6-5 to TRBJ1-4; D is perhaps TRBD1 (5 bases). Germline V CDR1 and CDR2: MNHEY, SVGAGI. This CDR3 is 15 amino acids long. Between the trimmed V and J ends, which lost 7 bases and 2 bases, there was a span of 14 bases. The CDR3 loop reads CASILGDPTNEKLFF. CDR3 DNA sequence: TGTGCCAGCATCTTAGGGGACCCGACTAATGAAAAACTGTTTTTT.

The chain has TRBV28 and TRBJ2-5; D is perhaps TRBD1 (6 bases). The DNA end favors TRBJ2-7, so the J call may be wrong. Germline V CDR1 and CDR2: MDHEN, SYDVKM. The CDR3 totals 12 residues. The CDR3 coding sequence is TGTGCCAGCAGCGAACAGGGTTACGAGCAGTACTTC. It codes for CASSEQGYEQYF.

The gene calls are TRBV9 and TRBJ2-7; D not certain. Trimming took off 2 bases at V and 2 bases at J, with 14 bases between the two ends. From germline, CDR1 is SGDLS and CDR2 YYNGEE. The CDR3 is made up of 15 amino acids. CDR3 sequence (DNA): TGTGCCAGCAGCGTGGGCAGGACCAAAGCCTACGAGCAGTACTTC. Amino acid sequence: CASSVGRTKAYEQYF.

The V and J genes are TRBV6-6 and TRBJ1-1, with unresolved D. The V end was cut by 0 bases, the J end by 8 bases, with 10 bases between. This CDR3 comprises 13 residues. Germline V gives CDR1 MNHNY, CDR2 SVGAGI (reference sequence). The DNA of the CDR3 is TGTGCCAGCAGTTACTCGGGATCAGCCGAAGCTTTCTTT. Translated: CASSYSGSAEAFF.

V usage is TRBV4-1 and J usage is TRBJ2-7; 7 nucleotides match TRBD1. The V and J ends lost 4 bases and 8 bases, in that order; junction bases with no gene match: 8. Germline assignment: CDR1 MGHRA and CDR2 YSYEKL. CDR3 length equals 13 residues. The CDR3 DNA reads as TGCGCCAGCAGCCCACCATTGACAGGGAAGCAGTACTTC. It translates to CASSPPLTGKQYF.

The rearrangement links TRBV10-3 to TRBJ1-5; D is possibly TRBD1 (6 bases). From germline, CDR1 is ENHRY and CDR2 SYGVKD. The CDR3 is 14 amino acids. Trimming removed 2 bases from V and 6 bases from J, with 11 bases in between. Here the CDR3 reads CAISETGMGQPQHF. The CDR3, as DNA: TGTGCCATCAGTGAGACAGGGATGGGTCAGCCCCAGCATTTT.

This chain links TRBV30 with TRBJ2-6, with D maybe TRBD1 (6 bases). V shed 5 bases and J shed 4 bases, with 9 bases lying between them. Per germline, CDR1 GTSNPN and CDR2 SVGIG (reference sequence). The CDR3 has 13 amino acids. The CDR3 DNA is TGTGCCTGGGGGGGCACCGGGGCCAACGTCCTGACTTTC. The encoded protein is CAWGGTGANVLTF.

As for this clone: A read error may produce the germline difference seen at one junction end. V gene TRBV2 combines with J gene TRBJ2-7; 12 nucleotides agree with TRBD2. Looked up from germline, CDR1 is SNHLY and CDR2 is FYNNEI. The CDR3 sequence is 13 residues long. The DNA for the CDR3 is TGTGCCAGCAGTGAAGCGACTAGCGGGAGTTGTGTCTTC. Translating gives CASSEATSGSCVF.

J is TRBJ2-7 and V is TRBV6-5; D is possibly TRBD2 (8 bases). V was shortened by 4 bases and J by 2 bases, with 15 bases between the two germline ends. CDR3 size: 15 residues. Germline V gene sequence: CDR1 MNHEY, CDR2 SVGAGI. CDR3 in amino acids: CASSFGGDSAYEQYF. DNA of the CDR3: TGTGCCAGCAGTTTCGGGGGGGACAGTGCCTACGAGCAGTACTTC.